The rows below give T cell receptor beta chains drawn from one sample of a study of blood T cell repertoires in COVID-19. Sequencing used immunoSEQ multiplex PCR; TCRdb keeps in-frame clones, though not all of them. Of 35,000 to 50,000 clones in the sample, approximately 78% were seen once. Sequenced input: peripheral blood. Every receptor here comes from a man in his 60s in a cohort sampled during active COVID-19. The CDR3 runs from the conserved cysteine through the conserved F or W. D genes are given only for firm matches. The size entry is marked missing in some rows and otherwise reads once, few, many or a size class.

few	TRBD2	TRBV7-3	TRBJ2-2	TGTGCCAGCAGCCCCGCGGCTAGCGGGATAGGCGGGGAGCTGTTTTTT	CASSPAASGIGGELFF
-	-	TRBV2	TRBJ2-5	TGTGCCAGAGCGAATTTGGATCGAGAGACCCAGTACTTC	CARANLDRETQYF
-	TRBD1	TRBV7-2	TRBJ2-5	TGTGCCAGCAGCCAAAGGTGGGACAGGGGGCAAGAGACCCAGTACTTC	CASSQRWDRGQETQYF
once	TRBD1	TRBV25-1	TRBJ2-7	TGTGCCAGCAGGGGGACAGGGGGGATGAGAGAGCAGTACTTC	CASRGTGGMREQYF
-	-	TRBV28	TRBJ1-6	TGTGCCAGCAGTTCCTGGGGGGGGCTGGGCTCCTATAATTCACCCCTCCACTTT	CASSSWGGLGSYNSPLHF
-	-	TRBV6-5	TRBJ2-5	TGTGCCAGCAGTTACGCCAGGGACCAAGAGACCCAGTACTTC	CASSYARDQETQYF
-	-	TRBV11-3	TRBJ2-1	TGTGCCAGCAGCTCGCGGAGCGCCTCTTACTACAATGAGCAGTTCTTC	CASSSRSASYYNEQFF
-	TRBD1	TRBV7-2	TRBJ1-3	TGTGCCAGCAGCTCCCGAGGGGGCAGCGGAAACACCATATATTTT	CASSSRGGSGNTIYF
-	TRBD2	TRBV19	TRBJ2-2	TGTGCCAGTAGTATAGATAGCGGGAGGAGAACCGGGGAGCTGTTTTTT	CASSIDSGRRTGELFF
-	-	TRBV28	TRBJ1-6	TGTGCCAGCACCCTTGGGGGGAGCAGTTCTAATTCACCCCTCCACTTT	CASTLGGSSSNSPLHF
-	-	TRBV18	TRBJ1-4	TGTGCCAGCTCAGCTAGAGCAAAACCTAATGAAAAACTGTTTTTT	CASSARAKPNEKLFF
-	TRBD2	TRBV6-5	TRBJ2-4	TGTGCCAGCAGCTTAGCGGGGTTAGCCAAAAACATTCAGTACTTC	CASSLAGLAKNIQYF
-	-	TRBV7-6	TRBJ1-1	TGTGCCAGCAGCTTAGTAGGCGGGCGGGGGAGAGGCACTGAAGCTTTCTTT	CASSLVGGRGRGTEAFF
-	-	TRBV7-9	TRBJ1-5	TGTGCCAGCAGTTCCGGGGGGTATCAGCCCCAGCATTTT	CASSSGGYQPQHF
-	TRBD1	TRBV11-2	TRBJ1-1	TGTGCCAGCAGTCCGGACAGGCCCAGGCCTGAAGCTTTCTTT	CASSPDRPRPEAFF
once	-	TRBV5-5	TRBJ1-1	TGTGCCAGCAGCCGAGGGGGGGAGAACACTGAAGCTTTCTTT	CASSRGGENTEAFF
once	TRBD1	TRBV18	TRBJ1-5	TGTGCCAGCTCACGGACAGGGGCAGGGGGACAGCCCCAGCATTTT	CASSRTGAGGQPQHF
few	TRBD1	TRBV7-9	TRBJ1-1	TGTGCCAGCAGCCCTGACAGGGGGAACACTGAAGCTTTCTTT	CASSPDRGNTEAFF
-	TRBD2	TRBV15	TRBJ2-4	TGTGCCACCAGCAGAGGTAATAGCGGGAGGGCCGGAGACATTCAGTACTTC	CATSRGNSGRAGDIQYF
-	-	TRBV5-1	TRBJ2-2	TGCGCCAGCAGCCCCGACAGGACCTTCACCGGGGAGCTGTTTTTT	CASSPDRTFTGELFF
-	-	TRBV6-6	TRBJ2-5	TGTGCCAGCAGTTACTCGATGGGCAAAGAGACCCAGTACTTC	CASSYSMGKETQYF
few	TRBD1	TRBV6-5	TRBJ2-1	TGTGCCAGCAGTTACTTTCGGGACAGGGGTTACAATGAGCAGTTCTTC	CASSYFRDRGYNEQFF
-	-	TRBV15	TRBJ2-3	TGTGCCACCAGCACGAGGACAGGGAGGGCAGATACGCAGTATTTT	CATSTRTGRADTQYF
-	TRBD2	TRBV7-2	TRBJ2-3	TGTGCCAGCAGCCGGACTAGCGGGGGGAAAGGAGATACGCAGTATTTT	CASSRTSGGKGDTQYF
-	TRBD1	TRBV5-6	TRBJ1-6	TGTGCCAGCAGCTTGCTTTCCGGGACAGGGGGCAATTCACCCCTCCACTTT	CASSLLSGTGGNSPLHF
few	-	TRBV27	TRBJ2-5	TGTGCCAGCAGTCCGCGGAAGTTGTGGGAGCGGTTCCCACAAGAGACCCAGTACTTC	CASSPRKLWERFPQETQYF
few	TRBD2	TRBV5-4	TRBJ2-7	TGTGCCAGCAGCTTGTCACGCGGGAGGTCCCCAAGAAATTACGAGCAGTACTTC	CASSLSRGRSPRNYEQYF
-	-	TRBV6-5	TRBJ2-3	TGTGCCAGCAGTATTACCTACTTAGAAAGAGATACGCAGTATTTT	CASSITYLERDTQYF
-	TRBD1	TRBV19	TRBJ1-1	TGTGCCAGTAGTAAACAGACAGGGCACACTGAAGCTTTCTTT	CASSKQTGHTEAFF
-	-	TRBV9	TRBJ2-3	TGTGCCAGCAGCGTTAAGGGAGGCACAGATACGCAGTATTTT	CASSVKGGTDTQYF